Below, 29 T cell receptor beta chains from the same sample are listed, as sequenced in a study of blood T cell repertoires in COVID-19. Clones were sequenced by immunoSEQ multiplex PCR, and TCRdb holds only the in-frame ones, with some missing. The sample includes around 150,000 clones, approximately 80% of them seen just once. Sequencing was carried out using peripheral blood. The receptors come from a woman at least 80 years old with active or convalescent COVID-19.

The V gene is TRBV6-5, the J gene TRBJ1-2; 7 nucleotides line up with TRBD1. CDR1 and CDR2 from the germline V gene are MNHEY and SVGAGI. The CDR3 is 13 amino acids. The J segment lost 0 bases and the V segment lost 5 bases, leaving 0 bases of the junction unmatched. CDR3 protein: CASSTGANYGYTF. CDR3 in DNA: TGTGCCAGCAGTACAGGGGCTAACTATGGCTACACCTTC.

This sequence joins TRBV5-4 and TRBJ2-5, with 8 nucleotides matching TRBD1. V gave up 2 bases and J gave up 5 bases; unmatched junction bases: 8. This CDR3 is built from 15 residues. Germline CDR1 and CDR2: SGHNT and YYREEE (reference sequence). The CDR3 DNA sequence: TGTGCCAGCAGCTTCGACAGGGGTATTGGCGAGACCCAGTACTTC. The encoded protein is CASSFDRGIGETQYF.

This clone appeared a single time. The chain recombines TRBV6-5 with TRBJ2-5; TRBD2 matches 12 bases. The CDR3 runs 15 residues. Germline CDR1 MNHEY, CDR2 SVGAGI. V shed 7 bases and J 5 bases; nucleotides not matched to a gene: 8. In nucleotides, the CDR3 is TGTGCCAGCACCGATCTAGCGGGGGGGCTGGAGACCCAGTACTTC. This encodes CASTDLAGGLETQYF.

This clone was counted a few times. This rearrangement joins TRBV5-4 to TRBJ2-1; 15 positions match TRBD2. This CDR3 region has 17 residues. Germline CDR1 SGHNT, CDR2 YYREEE (reference sequence). Losses at the gene ends were 4 bases for V and 7 bases for J; bases not matched to a gene: 9. The CDR3 nucleotides are TGTGCCAGCAGCCCATTATTAGGACTAGCGGGGGGGAATGAGCAGTTCTTC. This sequence encodes CASSPLLGLAGGNEQFF.

This rearrangement joins TRBV5-4 to TRBJ2-7, with 8 bases that match TRBD2. The germline V gene has CDR1 SGHNT and CDR2 YYREEE (reference sequence). This CDR3 has 16 residues. V was clipped by 4 bases and J by 0 bases; unmatched bases: 9. The CDR3 loop reads CASSPEAGGPSYEQYF. The CDR3 DNA reads as TGTGCCAGCAGCCCGGAGGCGGGGGGCCCCTCCTACGAGCAGTACTTC.

V usage is TRBV7-2 and J usage is TRBJ1-1, with D unresolved. V lost 5 bases and J 11 bases, leaving 12 bases between the germline ends. In germline, CDR1 is SGHTA, CDR2 FQGNSA. CDR3 length: 11 amino acids. CDR3 nucleotide sequence: TGTGCCAGCAGCAACAGCATGCGTGCTTTCTTT. It codes for CASSNSMRAFF.

The chain has TRBV15 and TRBJ1-4, with TRBD1 identical over 8 bases. This CDR3 region has 15 residues. Germline assignment: CDR1 LNHNV and CDR2 YYDKDF (reference sequence). Trimming at V came to 0 bases and at J to 5 bases, leaving 2 bases not matched to a gene. The CDR3 DNA follows: TGTGCCACCAGCAGAGAGGGGACAGGAAATGAAAAACTGTTTTTT. This translates into CATSREGTGNEKLFF.

CDR3 sequence reads: CASSTLTGFTDTQYF. For the CDR3, the DNA is TGTGCCAGCAGCACCCTGACAGGGTTCACAGATACGCAGTATTTT. This chain uses TRBV5-5 with TRBJ2-3; TRBD1 agrees at 7 bases. There are 15 residues in the CDR3. CDR1 SGHKS and CDR2 YYEKEE come from the germline V gene (reference sequence). V was pared by 4 bases and J by 2 bases, with 7 bases of the junction left unmatched.

This sequence joins TRBV4-1 and TRBJ1-2, with TRBD1 matching 10 bases. The length of the CDR3 is 18 residues. Germline V CDR1 and CDR2: MGHRA, YSYEKL. J was trimmed by 0 bases and V by 2 bases; bases with no gene match: 9. As DNA, the CDR3 is TGCGCCAGCAGCCAAATAACCCCGGGACAGGGGCCTAACTATGGCTACACCTTC. It is translated as CASSQITPGQGPNYGYTF.

This clone has only a few counts. The chain recombines TRBV30 with TRBJ1-2; D perhaps matches TRBD1 (5 bases). Germline V gene data show CDR1 as GTSNPN and CDR2 as SVGIG (reference sequence). Trimming left V 0 bases short and J 6 bases short, with 14 bases between. This CDR3 has 14 residues. The CDR3 bases are TGTGCCTGGAGTGTACTGGCAGGGTGGGATGGCTACACCTTC. It translates to CAWSVLAGWDGYTF.

For the CDR3, the DNA is TGCAGCGTTGAATTAGTTGGACAGGGGAGGATGTCAACTAATGAAAAACTGTTTTTT. Its protein is CSVELVGQGRMSTNEKLFF. The chain joins TRBV29-1 to TRBJ1-4; TRBD1 agrees at 9 bases. The CDR3 runs to 19 residues. CDR1 and CDR2 from the germline V gene are SQVTM and ANQGSEA. The V and J ends lost 2 bases and 0 bases, in that order; junction bases with no gene match: 13.

Details on this clone: Other DNA sequences from this sample encode an identical CDR3 as well. The chain couples TRBV12-3 or TRBV12-4 to TRBJ1-5; D ambiguous. Trimming left V 5 bases short and J 5 bases short, with 10 bases between. This CDR3 spans 13 amino acids. The CDR3 sequence: CASSLTGDQPQHF. The CDR3 DNA reads as TGTGCCAGCAGTCTGACCGGAGATCAGCCCCAGCATTTT.

A single count supports this clone. The rearrangement joins TRBV28 to TRBJ2-7; TRBD1 matches 8 bases. Germline V gene sequence: CDR1 MDHEN, CDR2 SYDVKM. This CDR3 spans 17 amino acids. Trimming removed 3 bases from V and 1 base from J; junction bases left unmatched: 11. CDR3 protein: CASSFVLRRQGSYEQYF. As DNA, the CDR3 is TGTGCCAGCAGTTTTGTTCTACGGCGACAGGGGTCCTACGAGCAGTACTTC.

The V call is TRBV6-2 or TRBV6-3, the J call TRBJ1-6, with 8 bases aligning to TRBD1. V gave up 5 bases and J gave up 9 bases; unmatched junction bases: 9. The CDR3 runs to 15 residues. Germline V gene lookup returns CDR1 MNHEY and CDR2 SVGEGT. The chain's CDR3 is CASSDGTGGGSPLHF. Here the CDR3 DNA reads TGTGCCAGCAGTGACGGGACAGGCGGTGGTTCACCCCTCCACTTT.

This sequence joins TRBV19 and TRBJ1-5; 10 bases map to TRBD1. CDR1 is LNHDA, CDR2 SQIVND, per germline (reference sequence). The CDR3 is 17 residues long. The trim removed 4 bases at V and 0 bases at J, leaving 6 bases unmatched. For the CDR3, the DNA is TGTGCCAGTAGTAGCCGGACAGGGGGATATAGCAATCAGCCCCAGCATTTT. It yields the protein CASSSRTGGYSNQPQHF.

V is TRBV30 and J is TRBJ1-2; possibly TRBD1 for D (5 bases). Deletions cut 0 bases from V and 4 bases from J, with 21 bases between. From germline, CDR1 is GTSNPN and CDR2 SVGIG (reference sequence). CDR3 length equals 17 residues. CDR3 nucleotides: TGTGCCTGGAGTGTACGGTTGAGACAGCGATCTTCCTATGGCTACACCTTC. Its translation: CAWSVRLRQRSSYGYTF.

This chain's CDR3 is CASSLLGGNTIYF. CDR3 bases: TGTGCCAGCAGTTTATTGGGCGGAAACACCATATATTTT. V gene TRBV27 combines with J gene TRBJ1-3; no reliable D call. The CDR3 has 13 residues. Per the germline V gene, CDR1 is MNHEY and CDR2 is SMNVEV (reference sequence). V was pared by 1 base and J by 4 bases, with 5 bases between.

This clone was recorded only once. The chain employs TRBV4-2 and TRBJ2-7; 10 bases are shared with TRBD1. Germline V gives CDR1 LGHNA, CDR2 YNFKEQ. Trimming at V came to 6 bases and at J to 5 bases, leaving 4 bases not matched to a gene. The CDR3 length is 13 residues. The CDR3 is CASRGQGVDEQYF. In nucleotides, the CDR3 is TGTGCCAGCAGAGGACAGGGGGTTGACGAGCAGTACTTC.

The chain recombines TRBV29-1 with TRBJ1-1, with 7 bases that match TRBD1. The CDR3 has 14 residues. The germline gives CDR1 SQVTM, CDR2 ANQGSEA. With 2 bases clipped from V and 6 bases from J, the junction kept 9 bases outside the gene matches. The chain's CDR3 is CSVEFGGGAPEAFF. CDR3 bases: TGCAGCGTTGAATTTGGAGGGGGCGCGCCTGAAGCTTTCTTT. The variable domain in full, completed from reference TRBV29-1 and TRBJ1-1, reads SAVISQKPSRDICQRGTSLTIQCQVDSQVTMMFWYRQQPGQSLTLIATANQGSEATYESGFVIDKFPISRPNLTFSTLTVSNMSPEDSSIYLCSVEFGGGAPEAFFGQGTRLTVV.

This chain uses TRBV15 with TRBJ2-7; TRBD1 aligns across 7 bases. The V gene end was trimmed by 0 bases and the J gene end by 2 bases; junction bases not matched to a gene: 4. This CDR3 comprises 15 residues. CDR1 and CDR2 (germline): LNHNV, YYDKDF (reference sequence). CDR3 in amino acids: CATSRERQGAYEQYF. CDR3 bases: TGTGCCACCAGCAGAGAGAGACAGGGAGCCTACGAGCAGTACTTC.

This clone showed up just a few times. The chain combines TRBV6-1 with TRBJ1-2, with 10 bases aligning to TRBD1. From germline, CDR1 is MNHNS and CDR2 SASEGT. The CDR3 sequence is 16 residues long. The trim removed 4 bases at V and 4 bases at J, leaving 9 bases unmatched. The CDR3 DNA sequence: TGTGCCAGCAGTGCTAAGACAGGGGGCACCCTCTATGGCTACACCTTC. This gives the protein CASSAKTGGTLYGYTF.

The chain combines TRBV6-1 with TRBJ2-3, with TRBD2 matching over 8 bases. Germline CDR1 is MNHNS and CDR2 is SASEGT. J lost 0 bases, V lost 3 bases, and 2 bases had no gene match. This CDR3 has 15 residues. The CDR3 sequence is CASSDAGGSTDTQYF. The CDR3 DNA reads as TGTGCCAGCAGTGATGCGGGGGGAAGCACAGATACGCAGTATTTT.

In nucleotides, the CDR3 is TGCGCCAGCAGACAGGGCCGAAATTCACCCCTCCACTTT. Translated, it gives CASRQGRNSPLHF. The chain couples TRBV5-1 to TRBJ1-6; maybe TRBD1 (6 bases). The CDR3 sequence is 13 residues long. V lost 5 bases, J lost 7 bases, and 10 bases lay in between. Germline V gives CDR1 SGHRS, CDR2 YFSETQ.

This rearrangement joins TRBV28 to TRBJ2-5; no clear D. Trimming removed 3 bases from V and 4 bases from J, with 3 bases in between. Germline-derived CDR1 and CDR2 are MDHEN and SYDVKM. The CDR3 length is 11 residues. CDR3 in amino acids: CASSFLETQYF. The CDR3 nucleotides are TGTGCCAGCAGTTTTCTAGAGACCCAGTACTTC.

This chain uses TRBV6-2 or TRBV6-3 with TRBJ2-7, with 8 bases fitting TRBD1. Germline CDR1 is MNHEY and CDR2 is SVGEGT. Unmatched junction bases numbered 3, after V lost 5 bases and J lost 3 bases. The CDR3 extends over 13 amino acids. This CDR3 is CASSLGQGYEQYF. Here the CDR3 DNA reads TGTGCCAGCAGTCTTGGACAGGGCTACGAGCAGTACTTC.

This clone was counted between two and nine times. V and J are TRBV5-1 and TRBJ2-6; 8 bases fit TRBD1. Germline-derived CDR1 and CDR2 are SGHRS and YFSETQ. The CDR3 covers 18 residues. V was clipped by 7 bases and J by 0 bases; unmatched bases: 12. In DNA, the CDR3 is TGCGCCAGCGCAACTTTGACAGGGGCCTCCTCTGGGGCCAACGTCCTGACTTTC. Amino acid sequence: CASATLTGASSGANVLTF.

This chain connects TRBV18 to TRBJ2-7; possible D gene TRBD1, 5 bases. The CDR3 is 17 residues long. Germline V gives CDR1 KGHSH, CDR2 LQKENI. Trimming took 1 base from V and 0 from J, leaving 16 bases between them. CDR3 bases: TGTGCCAGCTCACCACTCCGGGCTTCAGGGTCCTCCTACGAGCAGTACTTC. It codes for CASSPLRASGSSYEQYF.

The genes are TRBV21-1 and TRBJ1-2. TRBV21-1 is a pseudogene locus. The CDR3 loop spans 15 amino acids. CDR3 loop: CASSLVNPGGYGYTF. The CDR3 DNA is TGTGCCAGCAGCCTCGTCAATCCGGGGGGCTATGGCTACACCTTC.

The chain joins TRBV6-6 to TRBJ2-6, with a tentative D call TRBD1 (5 bases). V was pared by 5 bases and J by 4 bases, with 21 bases between. Germline V CDR1 and CDR2: MNHNY, SVGAGI (reference sequence). The CDR3 totals 18 residues. The DNA of the CDR3 is TGTGCCAGCAGTCGGCCGACAGTTTCCCCCACCGGGGCCAACGTCCTGACTTTC. Translating gives CASSRPTVSPTGANVLTF.